The 6 T cell receptor beta chains below all came from one sample that was sequenced in a study of blood T cell repertoires in COVID-19. Profiled with immunoSEQ multiplex PCR; TCRdb holds only in-frame clones, not every one. In the table there are 180,000 or so clones, approximately 86% of which are singletons. Sequencing input: peripheral blood. The receptors were sampled from a man aged 60 to 69 with acute or convalescent COVID-19.

V usage is TRBV6-1 and J usage is TRBJ1-3, with 8 bases aligning to TRBD1. The germline V gene has CDR1 MNHNS and CDR2 SASEGT. After removal of 3 bases from V and 7 bases from J, the junction contained 8 bases not matched to a gene. CDR3 size: 15 residues. The CDR3 loop is CASSDPGQGMNTIYF. In DNA form, the CDR3 reads TGTGCCAGCAGTGACCCCGGACAGGGTATGAACACCATATATTTT.

The rearrangement joins TRBV6-4 to TRBJ2-3, with TRBD2 identical over 8 bases. This CDR3 region has 13 residues. J gave up 9 bases and V 6 bases, and 8 bases lay outside the gene matches. Germline CDR1 MRHNA, CDR2 SNTAGT. The CDR3 DNA reads as TGTGCCAGCAGCTCTACTAGCGGTGTGACGCAGTATTTT. Encoded protein: CASSSTSGVTQYF.

This chain joins TRBV28 and TRBJ2-7; D is unclear. CDR1 and CDR2 from the germline V gene are MDHEN and SYDVKM. Trimming pared 10 bases from V and 7 bases from J, leaving 23 bases between. CDR3 length: 14 amino acids. The CDR3 region has the DNA TGTGCCAATACGAAGATTGGGTCGGAGAGGGAGCAGTACTTC. It encodes CANTKIGSEREQYF.

The chain recombines TRBV5-1 with TRBJ2-3; 11 bases are shared with TRBD2. The trim removed 2 bases at V and 4 bases at J, leaving 3 bases unmatched. Germline V gene lookup returns CDR1 SGHRS and CDR2 YFSETQ. This CDR3 has 15 residues. In DNA form, the CDR3 reads TGCGCCAGCAGCTTCGGGACTAGCGGCGCAGATACGCAGTATTTT. This sequence encodes CASSFGTSGADTQYF.

The genes are TRBV3-1 (or the pseudogene TRBV3-2) and TRBJ2-3, with D maybe TRBD1 (5 bases). Germline CDR1 reads LGHDT; CDR2 reads YNNKEL (reference sequence). V lost 1 base to trimming and J lost 3 bases, with 14 bases between them. The CDR3 extends over 16 amino acids. As DNA, the CDR3 is TGTGCCAGCAGCCAAGTAGGTTCAGGGCGGACAGATACGCAGTATTTT. Translation: CASSQVGSGRTDTQYF.

The chain carries TRBV18 and TRBJ1-1; possibly TRBD1 for D (6 bases). From germline, CDR1 is KGHSH and CDR2 LQKENI. The CDR3 totals 17 residues. Trimming left V 3 bases short and J 0 bases short, with 17 bases between. CDR3 sequence: CASSPLGQGSLNTEAFF. The CDR3 coding sequence is TGTGCCAGCTCACCCCTCGGGCAGGGGTCCTTGAACACTGAAGCTTTCTTT.